This entry describes one TCR beta chain. Its antigen is as yet unknown. Assay: immunoSEQ multiplex PCR; the TCRdb copy retains only in-frame clones and omits some. This table holds about 1.1 million clones, 75% to 80% found once. The data stem from a study of shared clonotypes between healthy human individuals. Study-wide results and caveats: It was anticipated that sequencing depth would influence how many clonotypes donors shared. Against clonotypes common to all four donors, non-shared ones had lower generation probabilities.

Into CD45RA+ naive and CD45RA-negative memory subsets, the CD4+ cells were split. CDR3 length: 13 amino acids. Per germline, CDR1 SGHRS and CDR2 YFSETQ. The V gene lost 4 bases and the J gene lost 12 bases, with 19 bases spanning the gap. The TCR originated in a man aged 18 to 30 in good health. Some clones in this sample may be carry-over from other donors' samples. Input material: memory CD4+ T cells from PBMCs. Subset: CD45RA-negative fraction. V usage is TRBV5-1 and J usage is TRBJ1-1, with D maybe TRBD1 (5 bases). CDR3 residues: CASSGRGPGETFF. In DNA form, the CDR3 reads TGCGCCAGCAGCGGCCGGGGACCCGGCGAAACTTTCTTT.